This T cell receptor beta chain was identified in a study of T cell responses to AZD1222 COVID-19 vaccine. The germline gives CDR1 MDHEN, CDR2 SYDVKM. V was clipped by 4 bases and J by 4 bases; unmatched bases: 11. CDR3 size: 16 residues. TCRdb's table, derived via immunoSEQ multiplex PCR, lists solely in-frame clones and lacks some. The data hold some 120,000 clones, with 88% observed a single time. This chain uses TRBV28 with TRBJ1-2; 8 bases are shared with TRBD1. This TCR derives from an adult in good health. The sequencing here drew on peripheral blood, taken on day 0 of AZD1222 vaccination. The DNA of the CDR3 is TGTGCCAGCAGTTCCAGGCCAGGGGGCGATATCTATGGCTACACCTTC. Amino acid sequence: CASSSRPGGDIYGYTF.